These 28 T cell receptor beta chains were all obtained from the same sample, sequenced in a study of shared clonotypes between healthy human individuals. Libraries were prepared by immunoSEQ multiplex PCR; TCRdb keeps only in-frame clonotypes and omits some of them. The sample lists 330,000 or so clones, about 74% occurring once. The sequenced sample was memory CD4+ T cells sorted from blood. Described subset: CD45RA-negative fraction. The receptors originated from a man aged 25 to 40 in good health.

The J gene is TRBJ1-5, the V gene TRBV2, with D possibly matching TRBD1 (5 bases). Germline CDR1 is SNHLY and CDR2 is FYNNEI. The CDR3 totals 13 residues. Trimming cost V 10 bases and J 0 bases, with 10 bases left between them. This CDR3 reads CAIQRGSNQPQHF. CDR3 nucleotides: TGTGCCATTCAAAGGGGTAGCAATCAGCCCCAGCATTTT.

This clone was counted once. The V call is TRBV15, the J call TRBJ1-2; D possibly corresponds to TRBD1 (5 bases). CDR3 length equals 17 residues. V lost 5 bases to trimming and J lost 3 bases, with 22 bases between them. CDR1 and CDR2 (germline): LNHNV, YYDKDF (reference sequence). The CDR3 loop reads CATSGGTLAAGHYGYTF. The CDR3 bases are TGTGCCACCAGCGGGGGGACTCTAGCAGCGGGGCACTATGGCTACACCTTC.

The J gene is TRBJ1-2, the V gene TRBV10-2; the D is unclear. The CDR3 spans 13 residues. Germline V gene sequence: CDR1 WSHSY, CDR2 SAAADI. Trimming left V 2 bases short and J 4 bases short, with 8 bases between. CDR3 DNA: TGCGCCAGCAGTGAGGTTCCAGGCTATGGCTACACCTTC. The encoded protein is CASSEVPGYGYTF.

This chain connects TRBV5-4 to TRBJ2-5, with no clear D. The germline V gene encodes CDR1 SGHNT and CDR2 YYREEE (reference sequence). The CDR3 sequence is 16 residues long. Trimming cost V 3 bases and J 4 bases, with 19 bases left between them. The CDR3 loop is CASSSLFVGLRETQYF. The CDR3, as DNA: TGTGCCAGCAGCTCCTTGTTCGTGGGATTAAGAGAGACCCAGTACTTC.

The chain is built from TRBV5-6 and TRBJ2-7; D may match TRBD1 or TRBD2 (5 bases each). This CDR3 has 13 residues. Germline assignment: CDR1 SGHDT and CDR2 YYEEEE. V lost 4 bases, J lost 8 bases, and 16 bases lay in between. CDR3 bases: TGTGCCAGCAGCCCAACAGGCCCCGGGAAGCAGTACTTC. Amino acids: CASSPTGPGKQYF.

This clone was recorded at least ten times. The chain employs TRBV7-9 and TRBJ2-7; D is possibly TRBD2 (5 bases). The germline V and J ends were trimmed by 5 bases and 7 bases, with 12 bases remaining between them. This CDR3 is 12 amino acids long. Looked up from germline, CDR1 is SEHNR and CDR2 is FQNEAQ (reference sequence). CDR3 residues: CASSPPSGEQYF. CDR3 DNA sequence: TGTGCCAGCAGCCCGCCTTCGGGGGAGCAGTACTTC.

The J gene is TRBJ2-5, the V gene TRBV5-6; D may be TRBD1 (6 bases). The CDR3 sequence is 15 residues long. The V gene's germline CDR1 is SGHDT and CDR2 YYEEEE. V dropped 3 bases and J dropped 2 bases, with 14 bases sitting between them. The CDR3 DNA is TGTGCCAGCAGCTACGGGACATCGGGGCAAGAGACCCAGTACTTC. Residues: CASSYGTSGQETQYF. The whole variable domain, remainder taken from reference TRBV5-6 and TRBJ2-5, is DAGVTQSPTHLIKTRGQQVTLRCSPKSGHDTVSWYQQALGQGPQFIFQYYEEEERQRGNFPDRFSGHQFPNYSSELNVNALLLGDSALYLCASSYGTSGQETQYFGPGTRLLVL.

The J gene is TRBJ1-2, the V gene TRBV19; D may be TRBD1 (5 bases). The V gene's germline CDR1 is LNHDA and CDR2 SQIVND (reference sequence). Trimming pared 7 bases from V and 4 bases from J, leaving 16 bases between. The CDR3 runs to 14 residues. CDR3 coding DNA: TGTGCCAGTAATCCCCGGGGGATTTTCTATGGCTACACCTTC. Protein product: CASNPRGIFYGYTF.

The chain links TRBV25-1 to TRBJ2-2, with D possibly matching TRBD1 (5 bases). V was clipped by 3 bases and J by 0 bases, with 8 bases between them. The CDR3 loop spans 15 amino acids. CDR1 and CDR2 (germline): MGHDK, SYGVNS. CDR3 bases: TGTGCCAGCAGTGACGACAGCGCGAACACCGGGGAGCTGTTTTTT. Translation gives CASSDDSANTGELFF.

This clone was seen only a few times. CDR3 DNA sequence: TGTGCCAGCAGTGTAAGGGACAGGGGTTTAGATACGCAGTATTTT. It translates to CASSVRDRGLDTQYF. The chain combines TRBV2 with TRBJ2-3; 10 nucleotides match TRBD1. Germline trimming cut 4 bases from V and 5 bases from J; bases unmatched to any gene: 6. The CDR3 consists of 15 residues. Germline V gene lookup returns CDR1 SNHLY and CDR2 FYNNEI.

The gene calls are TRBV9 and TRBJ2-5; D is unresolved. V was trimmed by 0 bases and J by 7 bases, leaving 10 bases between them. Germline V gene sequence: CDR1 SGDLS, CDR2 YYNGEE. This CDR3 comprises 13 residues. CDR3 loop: CASSVDSFATQYF. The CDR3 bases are TGTGCCAGCAGCGTAGATTCGTTTGCGACCCAGTACTTC. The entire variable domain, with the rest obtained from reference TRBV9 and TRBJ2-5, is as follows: DSGVTQTPKHLITATGQRVTLRCSPRSGDLSVYWYQQSLDQGLQFLIQYYNGEERAKGNILERFSAQQFPDLHSELNLSSLELGDSALYFCASSVDSFATQYFGPGTRLLVL.

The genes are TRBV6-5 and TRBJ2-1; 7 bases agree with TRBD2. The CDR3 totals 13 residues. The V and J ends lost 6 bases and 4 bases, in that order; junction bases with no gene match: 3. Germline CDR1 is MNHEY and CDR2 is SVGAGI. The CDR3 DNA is TGTGCCAGCAGCCTAGCGGATTACAATGAGCAGTTCTTC. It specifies CASSLADYNEQFF.

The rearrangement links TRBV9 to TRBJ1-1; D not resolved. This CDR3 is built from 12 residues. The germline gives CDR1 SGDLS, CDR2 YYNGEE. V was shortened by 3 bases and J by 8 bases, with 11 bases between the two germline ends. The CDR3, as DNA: TGTGCCAGCAGCGGAAGAGGGAGAGAAGCTTTCTTT. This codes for CASSGRGREAFF.

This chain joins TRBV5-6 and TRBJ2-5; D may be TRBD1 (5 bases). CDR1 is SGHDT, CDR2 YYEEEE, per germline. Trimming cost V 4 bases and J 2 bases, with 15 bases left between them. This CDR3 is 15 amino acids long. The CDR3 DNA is TGTGCCAGCAGCGTGTGGGGCAGGACACAAGAGACCCAGTACTTC. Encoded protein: CASSVWGRTQETQYF. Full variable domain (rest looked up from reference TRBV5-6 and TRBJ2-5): DAGVTQSPTHLIKTRGQQVTLRCSPKSGHDTVSWYQQALGQGPQFIFQYYEEEERQRGNFPDRFSGHQFPNYSSELNVNALLLGDSALYLCASSVWGRTQETQYFGPGTRLLVL.

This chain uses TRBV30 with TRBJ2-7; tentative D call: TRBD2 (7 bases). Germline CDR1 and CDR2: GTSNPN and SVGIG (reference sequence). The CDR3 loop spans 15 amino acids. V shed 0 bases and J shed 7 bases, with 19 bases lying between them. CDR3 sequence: CAWSVLGGGSVEQYF. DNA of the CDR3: TGTGCCTGGAGTGTACTAGGGGGGGGCTCAGTGGAGCAGTACTTC.

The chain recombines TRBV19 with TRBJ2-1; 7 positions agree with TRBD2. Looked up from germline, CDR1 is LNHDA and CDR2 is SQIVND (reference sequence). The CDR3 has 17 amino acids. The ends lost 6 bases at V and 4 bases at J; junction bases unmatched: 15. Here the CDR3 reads CASRPSPLARLYNEQFF. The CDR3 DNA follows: TGTGCCAGTAGACCATCGCCACTAGCGAGGTTATACAATGAGCAGTTCTTC. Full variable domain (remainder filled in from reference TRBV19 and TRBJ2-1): DGGITQSPKYLFRKEGQNVTLSCEQNLNHDAMYWYRQDPGQGLRLIYYSQIVNDFQKGDIAEGYSVSREKKESFPLTVTSAQKNPTAFYLCASRPSPLARLYNEQFFGPGTRLTVL.

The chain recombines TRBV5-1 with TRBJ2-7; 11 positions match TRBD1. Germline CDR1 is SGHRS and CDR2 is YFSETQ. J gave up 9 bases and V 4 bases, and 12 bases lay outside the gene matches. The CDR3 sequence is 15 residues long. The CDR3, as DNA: TGCGCCAGCAGCACCAGCTGGACAGGGGGCAACGGGCAGTACTTC. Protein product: CASSTSWTGGNGQYF. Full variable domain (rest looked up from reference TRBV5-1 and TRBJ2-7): KAGVTQTPRYLIKTRGQQVTLSCSPISGHRSVSWYQQTPGQGLQFLFEYFSETQRNKGNFPGRFSGRQFSNSRSEMNVSTLELGDSALYLCASSTSWTGGNGQYFGPGTRLTVT.

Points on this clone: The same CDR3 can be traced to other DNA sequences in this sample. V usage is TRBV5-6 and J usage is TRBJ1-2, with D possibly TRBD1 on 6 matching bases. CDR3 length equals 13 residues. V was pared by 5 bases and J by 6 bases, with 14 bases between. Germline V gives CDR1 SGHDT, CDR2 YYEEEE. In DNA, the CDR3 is TGTGCCAGCAGTTCCCAGGGGCGCGATGGCTACACCTTC. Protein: CASSSQGRDGYTF.

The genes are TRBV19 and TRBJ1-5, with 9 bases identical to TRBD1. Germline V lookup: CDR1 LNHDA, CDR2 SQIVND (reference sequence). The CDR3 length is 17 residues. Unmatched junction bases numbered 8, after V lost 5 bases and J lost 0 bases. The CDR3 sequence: CASSAGTGRNSNQPQHF. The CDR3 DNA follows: TGTGCCAGTAGTGCCGGGACAGGGCGAAATAGCAATCAGCCCCAGCATTTT.

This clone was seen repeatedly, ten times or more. The chain's CDR3 is CASRLGLNEETQYF. CDR3 DNA sequence: TGTGCAAGTCGCTTAGGGTTAAATGAAGAGACCCAGTACTTC. The V and J genes are TRBV12-2 and TRBJ2-5. TRBV12-2 is noted as a pseudogene. The CDR3 has 14 residues.

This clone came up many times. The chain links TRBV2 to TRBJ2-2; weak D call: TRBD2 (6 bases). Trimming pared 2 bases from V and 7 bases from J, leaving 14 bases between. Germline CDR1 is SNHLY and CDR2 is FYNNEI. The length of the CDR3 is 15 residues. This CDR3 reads CASSERSGAGGELFF. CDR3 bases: TGTGCCAGCAGTGAAAGGTCGGGAGCTGGCGGGGAGCTGTTTTTT.

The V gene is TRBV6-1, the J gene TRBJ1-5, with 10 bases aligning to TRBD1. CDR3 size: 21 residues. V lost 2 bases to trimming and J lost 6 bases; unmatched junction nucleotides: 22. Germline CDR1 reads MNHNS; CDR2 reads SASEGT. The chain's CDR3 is CASSEKDPGQGRTRFGQPQHF. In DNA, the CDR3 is TGTGCCAGCAGTGAAAAGGACCCGGGACAGGGGAGGACCCGTTTCGGTCAGCCCCAGCATTTT.

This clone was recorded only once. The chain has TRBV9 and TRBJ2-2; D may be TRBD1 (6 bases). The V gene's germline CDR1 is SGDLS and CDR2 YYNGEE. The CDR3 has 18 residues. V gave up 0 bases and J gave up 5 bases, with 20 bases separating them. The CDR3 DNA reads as TGTGCCAGCAGCGTAGCCCCAGGGGCCGCCGTTTCAACCGGGGAGCTGTTTTTT. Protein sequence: CASSVAPGAAVSTGELFF.

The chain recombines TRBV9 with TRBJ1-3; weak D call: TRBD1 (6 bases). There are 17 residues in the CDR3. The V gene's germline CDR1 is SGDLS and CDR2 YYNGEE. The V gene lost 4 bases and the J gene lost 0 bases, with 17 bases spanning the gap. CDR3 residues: CASSPAGTHYSGNTIYF. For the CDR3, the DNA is TGTGCCAGCAGCCCCGCAGGGACACACTACTCTGGAAACACCATATATTTT.

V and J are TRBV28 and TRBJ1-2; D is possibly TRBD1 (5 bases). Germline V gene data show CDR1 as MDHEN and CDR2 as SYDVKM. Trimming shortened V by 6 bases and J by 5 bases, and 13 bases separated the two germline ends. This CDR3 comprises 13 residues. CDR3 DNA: TGTGCCAGCAGGGCACAGGTCCCTTATGGCTACACCTTC. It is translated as CASRAQVPYGYTF.

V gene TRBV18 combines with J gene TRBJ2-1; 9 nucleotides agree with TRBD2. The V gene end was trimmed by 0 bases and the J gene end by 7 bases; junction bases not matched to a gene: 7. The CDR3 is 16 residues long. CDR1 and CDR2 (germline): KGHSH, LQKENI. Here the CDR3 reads CASSPPRIAGVNEQFF. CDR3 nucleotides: TGTGCCAGCTCACCACCGCGGATAGCGGGAGTGAATGAGCAGTTCTTC.

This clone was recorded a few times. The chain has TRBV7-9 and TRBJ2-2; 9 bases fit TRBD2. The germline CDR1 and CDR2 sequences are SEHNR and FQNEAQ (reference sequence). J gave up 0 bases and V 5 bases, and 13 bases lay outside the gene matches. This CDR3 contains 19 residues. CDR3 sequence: CASSPQTSGGISNTGELFF. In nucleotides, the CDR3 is TGTGCCAGCAGCCCCCAAACGAGCGGGGGGATATCGAACACCGGGGAGCTGTTTTTT.

CDR3 nucleotide sequence: TGTGCCAGCAGCCAAGGACTAGCGGGAGCCAAAAACATTCAGTACTTC. Protein product: CASSQGLAGAKNIQYF. The gene calls are TRBV4-2 and TRBJ2-4; 10 nucleotides agree with TRBD2. V lost 1 base to trimming and J lost 0 bases; unmatched junction nucleotides: 0. This CDR3 is 16 amino acids long. Germline CDR1 LGHNA, CDR2 YNFKEQ.